This T cell receptor (beta chain) comes out of a study of blood T cell repertoires in COVID-19. The overall study: Collection of acute and convalescent COVID-19 samples took place in the United States, Italy and Spain. PBMCs, B-cell-depleted T cells, or T cells were the source of the cDNA or gDNA that made up the material.

The CDR3 has 14 residues. Germline-derived CDR1 and CDR2 are MNHEY and SMNVEV (reference sequence). V was trimmed by 6 bases and J by 1 base, leaving 13 bases between them. Only in-frame clones appear in the TCRdb table, and some are missing; sequencing was by immunoSEQ multiplex PCR. The table shows some 200,000 clones, with over 75% occurring only once. J is TRBJ2-7 and V is TRBV27; D gene ambiguous. Sequencing was carried out using peripheral blood. The source is a human donor in a cohort sampled during active COVID-19. CDR3: CASRSPGRSYEQYF. Here the CDR3 DNA reads TGTGCCAGCAGAAGTCCGGGTAGGTCCTACGAGCAGTACTTC.